This T cell receptor beta chain was observed in a study of patients and donors after allogeneic stem cell transplantation. Germline CDR1 SGHRS, CDR2 YFSETQ. The CDR3 totals 16 residues. TCRdb reprocessed the RT-PCR reads with MiXCR, giving one entry per CDR3 protein. The sample consists of about 410,000 distinct CDR3 sequences, roughly 17% of them appearing once. This clonotype was detected only a few times. An end of the junction differs from the germline gene, which may be a read error. This sequence originates from a human donor who was either an allogeneic HSCT recipient or a stem cell or donor lymphocyte infusion donor (not recorded which). It is not recorded whose cells these are; they may come from a transplant donor. This chain links TRBV5-1 with TRBJ1-2; 7 nucleotides match TRBD1. The specimen was blood, either unsorted or a sorted T cell fraction (not recorded which). CDR3 loop: CASSPGGDRFNYGYTF. For the CDR3, the DNA is TGCGCCAGCAGCCCGGGTGGGGACAGATTTAACTATGGCTACACTTTC.